These T cell receptor beta chains were read from a single sample in a study of T cells in Graves' hyperthyroidism and ophthalmopathy. TCRdb processed the multiplex PCR reads anew with MiXCR; each CDR3 protein has one entry. The sample has tens of thousands of distinct CDR3 sequences, 45% to 50% seen once. Sequenced: peripheral blood or thyroid tissue (not recorded which). All receptors derive from a woman aged 45-60 years with Graves' hyperthyroidism. The CDR3 runs from the conserved cysteine through the conserved F or W. A D gene is named only where the DNA matches it firmly. The size entry is marked missing in some rows and otherwise reads once, few, many or a size class.

cdr3_nt cdr3_aa j_call v_call clone_size d_call
TGCAGTGCTCCTAAGAACAGTAACGGGGAGCTGTTTTTT CSAPKNSNGELFF TRBJ2-2 TRBV20-1 many NA
TGTGCCACCAGCAGAGGTAGCCTGCGACAGTTGAACACTGAAGCTTTCTTT CATSRGSLRQLNTEAFF TRBJ1-1 TRBV15 many NA
TGTGCCAGCCGGGGACTAGCGGGAGGGACCGAGCAGTACTTC CASRGLAGGTEQYF TRBJ2-7 TRBV2 NA TRBD2
TGCAGTGCCCGGAAGGAGGGGGGTAATTCACCCCTCCACTTT CSARKEGGNSPLHF TRBJ1-6 TRBV20-1 many NA
TGTGCCAGCAGCTCCACAGGGGGACCCCTCCACTTT CASSSTGGPLHF TRBJ1-6 TRBV7-3 medium-sized TRBD1
TGTGCCAGCAGTTTACACCCAGGAACTGATGAAAAACTGTTTTTT CASSLHPGTDEKLFF TRBJ1-4 TRBV28 many NA
TGCAGTGCTAGAGATCTAGCGGGCTCCTACGAGCAGTACTTC CSARDLAGSYEQYF TRBJ2-7 TRBV20-1 many TRBD2
TGTGCCAGCAGATACGGACAGGACGAGCAGTACTTC CASRYGQDEQYF TRBJ2-7 TRBV7-2 NA TRBD1
TGTGCCAGCAGCCTTCGGGGGGCGGGCGGCTACACCTTC CASSLRGAGGYTF TRBJ1-2 TRBV3-1 many NA
TGTGCCAGCAGCTTACCAACAGGGTTTCACTATGGCTACACCTTC CASSLPTGFHYGYTF TRBJ1-2 TRBV7-9 many NA
TGCGCCAGCAGGGACACGACAGGGGGATACCAAGAGACCCAGTACTTC CASRDTTGGYQETQYF TRBJ2-5 TRBV10-2 NA TRBD1
TGCAGCGTCTCCGATGGGGGGCCGGAAGCTTTCTTT CSVSDGGPEAFF TRBJ1-1 TRBV29-1 NA NA
TGTGCCAGCAGCCCTGGACAGGGGAGGTCCGGGGAGCTGTTTTTT CASSPGQGRSGELFF TRBJ2-2 TRBV7-3 many TRBD1
TGTGCCAGCAGCCGCGACAGGAATGAAAAACTGTTTTTT CASSRDRNEKLFF TRBJ1-4 TRBV9 once NA
TGTGCCATCAGTGAGTCGGGCCGGGAGACCCAGTACTTC CAISESGRETQYF TRBJ2-5 TRBV10-3 few NA
TGTGCCATCAGTGAGTTCCTACAGGGATCGGAGAATGAGCAGTTCTTC CAISEFLQGSENEQFF TRBJ2-1 TRBV10-3 NA NA
TGTGCCAGCAGCCCCCAACTCTCTGGAGATACGCAGTATTTT CASSPQLSGDTQYF TRBJ2-3 TRBV7-3 many NA
NA CASSFYICSASASGTNEQYF TRBJ2-5 TRBV7-2 NA NA
TGCAGTGCTAGAGTTTCAGGGACGAACACCGGGGAGCTGTTTTTT CSARVSGTNTGELFF TRBJ2-2 TRBV20-1 NA NA
TGTGCCATCAGTGAGTCGAACCTAGCGGGATCCTACGAGCAGTACTTC CAISESNLAGSYEQYF TRBJ2-7 TRBV10-3 NA TRBD2
TGTGCCAGCAGCGAGGGACAGGGGGCGGTTAGGGAGCAGTACTTC CASSEGQGAVREQYF TRBJ2-7 TRBV3-1 many TRBD1
TGTGCCAGCAGTTTGCGAGGTGGCTACACCTTC CASSLRGGYTF TRBJ1-2 TRBV6-2/TRBV6-3 many NA
TGTGCCACCAGCAGCCCCCGGGGTAGCGGGAGCGAGCAGTACTTC CATSSPRGSGSEQYF TRBJ2-7 TRBV15 NA TRBD2
TGTGCCAGCAGCCAAGAGATGGGGTGGACTGAAGCTTTCTTT CASSQEMGWTEAFF TRBJ1-1 TRBV3-1 NA NA
TGTGCCAGCAGCGCCACCATTCCTCTGGACGGGTACGAGCAGTACTTC CASSATIPLDGYEQYF TRBJ2-7 TRBV7-4 once NA
TGTGCCAGCAGGAACGAGGGGTTCAACTATGGCTACACCTTC CASRNEGFNYGYTF TRBJ1-2 TRBV9 NA NA
TGTGCCGGGCAGGTCCCTACCGGGGAGCTGTTTTTT CAGQVPTGELFF TRBJ2-2 TRBV30 many NA
TGCGCCAGCAGCGACCTGACGGGACAGGATAATTCACCCCTCCACTTT CASSDLTGQDNSPLHF TRBJ1-6 TRBV5-1 NA TRBD1
TGTGCCAGCAGTGATCTCTCGACAGGGGGCACTGAAGCTTTCTTT CASSDLSTGGTEAFF TRBJ1-1 TRBV25-1 NA TRBD1
TGTGCCAGCAGTGACCCCCGGGAGTTAAGCAATCAGCCCCAGCATTTT CASSDPRELSNQPQHF TRBJ1-5 TRBV2 NA NA
TGCGCCAGCAGCGCAAGGGACAGGGAGTTCGGCGGGGAGCTGTTTTTT CASSARDREFGGELFF TRBJ2-2 TRBV5-1 NA TRBD1
TGTGCCAGCAGCCAAACATCCGTGAGGTCACCCCTCCACTTT CASSQTSVRSPLHF TRBJ1-6 TRBV5-5 NA NA
TGCAGTGCTTGGGACAGGGTACGCTACGAGCAGTACTTC CSAWDRVRYEQYF TRBJ2-7 TRBV20-1 NA TRBD1
TGTGCCAGCAGTGCAGAACCGACAGGGGGCGAGCAGTACTTC CASSAEPTGGEQYF TRBJ2-7 TRBV2 NA TRBD1
TGTGCCAGCTCCCACGGGCAGGAATTTGGAGCTTTCTTT CASSHGQEFGAFF TRBJ1-1 TRBV18 NA NA
TGCAGCGTTGCGTGGACAGATACGCAGTATTTT CSVAWTDTQYF TRBJ2-3 TRBV29-1 once NA
TGTGCCAGCAGCCAAGATTGGCGGAACTCTGGAAACACCATATATTTT CASSQDWRNSGNTIYF TRBJ1-3 TRBV4-2 medium-sized NA
TGCAGTGCTCCTACTAGACTGAACACCATATATTTT CSAPTRLNTIYF TRBJ1-3 TRBV20-1 NA NA
TGTGCCAGCAGCTTATCTTGGGACAGGGGGCTCTACGAGCAGTACTTC CASSLSWDRGLYEQYF TRBJ2-7 TRBV5-6 many TRBD1
TGTGCCAGCACCCAACCTACAGCAAACACTGAAGCTTTCTTT CASTQPTANTEAFF TRBJ1-1 TRBV2 NA NA